A selection of T cell receptor beta chains follows, all from one sample in a study of patients and donors after allogeneic stem cell transplantation. TCRdb reprocessed the RT-PCR reads with MiXCR, giving one entry per CDR3 protein. The sample lists about 210,000 distinct CDR3 sequences; 38% were seen once. The material sequenced was blood, either unsorted or a sorted T cell fraction (not recorded which). All receptors derive from a human donor who was either an allogeneic HSCT recipient or a stem cell or donor lymphocyte infusion donor (not recorded which). It is not recorded whose cells these are; they may come from a transplant donor. CDR3s include the opening cysteine and the closing phenylalanine or tryptophan.

TRBV27	14	TRBJ1-4	CASSFDMGAEKLFF
TRBV5-1	14	TRBJ1-1	CASSMRTENTEAFF
TRBV5-1	14	TRBJ1-3	CASSYDRAGNTIYF
TRBV20-1	16	TRBJ1-4	CSASPPRGVPNEKLFF
TRBV7-9	14	TRBJ1-2	CASSLGEDVYGYTF
TRBV4-1	14	TRBJ1-5	CASSQVFQGEPQHF
TRBV20-1	13	TRBJ2-7	CSARGGASYEQYF
TRBV7-9	15	TRBJ2-1	CASSLQGSSYNEQFF
TRBV20-1	14	TRBJ2-2	CSAHQTGETGELFF
TRBV20-1	15	TRBJ1-1	CSARAGDRKNTEAFF
TRBV4-2	16	TRBJ2-1	CASSQSTSGLPGEQFF
TRBV7-9	11	TRBJ2-2	CASTETGELFF
TRBV7-9	14	TRBJ2-1	CASSLDPGYSEQFF
TRBV29-1	11	TRBJ2-1	CSVRLAPGQFF
TRBV5-1	15	TRBJ1-5	CASSLLGHLNQPQHF
TRBV12-3/TRBV12-4	15	TRBJ2-2	CASSLRQVNTGELFF